What follows are 9 T cell receptor beta chains derived from one specimen sequenced in a study of shared clonotypes between healthy human individuals. Naive CD8 cells, CD45RO-negative and positively selected for CCR7, excluded terminally differentiated effector memory CD45RA+ cells. Produced via immunoSEQ multiplex PCR; TCRdb's table is partial and in-frame only. Of around 2.1 million clones in the sample, roughly 91% are singletons; the top ten hold roughly 1.7%. The material sequenced was naive CD8+ T cells from PBMCs. These receptors came from a man younger than 35 in good health. Some clones in this sample may be carry-over from other donors' samples.

The chain employs TRBV30 and TRBJ1-1; D may be TRBD1 (6 bases). CDR1 and CDR2 from the germline V gene are GTSNPN and SVGIG (reference sequence). Trimming left V 1 base short and J 4 bases short, with 13 bases between. The CDR3 contains 14 residues. For the CDR3, the DNA is TGTGCCTGGAGTGCCAGGGGCGAGGGCACTGAAGCTTTCTTT. Its protein is CAWSARGEGTEAFF.

The gene calls are TRBV28 and TRBJ1-3; D is perhaps TRBD1 (5 bases). CDR3 length: 16 residues. Germline loops: CDR1 MDHEN, CDR2 SYDVKM. V lost 7 bases and J 2 bases, leaving 18 bases between the germline ends. The DNA for the CDR3 is TGTGCCAGCATCCATTCCCGTGGGGGACCTGGAAACACCATATATTTT. Residues: CASIHSRGGPGNTIYF.

The chain recombines TRBV13 with TRBJ2-7; TRBD1 aligns across 7 bases. CDR1 PRHDT and CDR2 FYEKMQ come from the germline V gene (reference sequence). The CDR3 consists of 14 residues. The junction had 8 bases not matched to a gene; V was cut back by 6 bases and J by 3 bases. This CDR3 reads CASSKRTGDYEQYF. The CDR3 nucleotides are TGTGCCAGCAGTAAAAGGACAGGTGACTACGAGCAGTACTTC.

This clone occurred once. The rearrangement links TRBV28 to TRBJ2-7; D ambiguous. Trimming left V 6 bases short and J 3 bases short, with 12 bases between. CDR1 MDHEN and CDR2 SYDVKM come from the germline V gene. The CDR3 covers 13 residues. The CDR3 protein is CASSTSRYYEQYF. CDR3 coding DNA: TGTGCCAGCAGCACATCACGCTACTACGAGCAGTACTTC.

The chain carries TRBV11-2 and TRBJ2-3; D remains ambiguous. Trimming removed 4 bases from V and 4 bases from J, with 3 bases in between. Looked up from germline, CDR1 is SGHAT and CDR2 is FQNNGV. CDR3 length: 11 amino acids. The CDR3 DNA reads TGTGCCAGCAGCTGGGCAGATACGCAGTATTTT. It codes for CASSWADTQYF.

Points on this clone: The junction differs from germline at one of its ends, possibly a read error. This chain connects TRBV28 to TRBJ2-3; D call uncertain. Looked up from germline, CDR1 is MDHEN and CDR2 is SYDVKM. The CDR3 is 14 residues long. CDR3 loop: CASNLEVATDTQYF. The CDR3 coding sequence is TGTGCCAGCAATTTAGAGGTTGCCACAGATACGCAGTATTTT.

This sequence joins TRBV4-2 and TRBJ1-1; tentatively, D is TRBD1 (6 bases). Per the germline V gene, CDR1 is LGHNA and CDR2 is YNFKEQ. V dropped 1 base and J dropped 9 bases, with 15 bases sitting between them. The CDR3 has 14 amino acids. Written as DNA, the CDR3 is TGTGCCAGCAGCCAAGTGTCAGGGGCTGTTCAAGCTTTCTTT. It yields the protein CASSQVSGAVQAFF.

The CDR3 reads CASSHRETSGGPDTQYF. The CDR3 DNA sequence: TGTGCCAGCAGCCACCGGGAAACATCCGGCGGGCCAGATACGCAGTATTTT. V gene TRBV13 combines with J gene TRBJ2-3, with a weak D call TRBD2 (5 bases). CDR1 is PRHDT and CDR2 is FYEKMQ in the germline V gene (reference sequence). V was cut by 5 bases and J by 4 bases, with 22 bases left in between. The CDR3 is 17 residues long. Supplemented by reference TRBV13 and TRBJ2-3, the full variable domain reads AAGVIQSPRHLIKEKRETATLKCYPIPRHDTVYWYQQGPGQDPQFLISFYEKMQSDKGSIPDRFSAQQFSDYHSELNMSSLELGDSALYFCASSHRETSGGPDTQYFGPGTRLTVL.

The J gene is TRBJ2-7, the V gene TRBV29-1; 8 bases agree with TRBD2. The trim removed 7 bases at V and 2 bases at J, leaving 7 bases unmatched. In germline, CDR1 is SQVTM, CDR2 ANQGSEA. CDR3 length equals 13 residues. This CDR3 reads CSAVLAATYEQYF. Written as DNA, the CDR3 is TGCAGCGCCGTACTAGCGGCGACCTACGAGCAGTACTTC.